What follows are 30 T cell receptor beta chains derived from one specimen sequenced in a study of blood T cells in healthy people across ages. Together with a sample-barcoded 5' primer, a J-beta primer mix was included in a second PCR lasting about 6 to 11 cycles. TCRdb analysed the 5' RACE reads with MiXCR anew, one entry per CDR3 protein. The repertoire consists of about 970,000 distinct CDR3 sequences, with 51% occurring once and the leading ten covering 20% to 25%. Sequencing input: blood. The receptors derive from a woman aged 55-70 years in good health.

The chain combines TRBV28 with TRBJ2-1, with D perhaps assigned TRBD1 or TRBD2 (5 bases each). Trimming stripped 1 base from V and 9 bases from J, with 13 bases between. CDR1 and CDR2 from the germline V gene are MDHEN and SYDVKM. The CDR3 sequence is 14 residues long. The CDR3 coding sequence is TGTGCCAGCAGTTTATTCCTATGGGGGAGTGAGCAGTTCTTC. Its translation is CASSLFLWGSEQFF. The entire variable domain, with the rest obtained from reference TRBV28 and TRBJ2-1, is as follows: DVKVTQSSRYLVKRTGEKVFLECVQDMDHENMFWYRQDPGLGLRLIYFSYDVKMKEKGDIPEGYSVSREKKERFSLILESASTNQTSMYLCASSLFLWGSEQFFGPGTRLTVL.

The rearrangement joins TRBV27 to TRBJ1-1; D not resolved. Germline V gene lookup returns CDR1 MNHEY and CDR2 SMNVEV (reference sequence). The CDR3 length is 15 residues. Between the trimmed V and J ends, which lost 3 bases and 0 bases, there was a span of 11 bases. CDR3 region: CASSFRHGMNTEAFF. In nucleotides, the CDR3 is TGTGCCAGCAGTTTCAGACACGGTATGAACACTGAAGCTTTCTTT.

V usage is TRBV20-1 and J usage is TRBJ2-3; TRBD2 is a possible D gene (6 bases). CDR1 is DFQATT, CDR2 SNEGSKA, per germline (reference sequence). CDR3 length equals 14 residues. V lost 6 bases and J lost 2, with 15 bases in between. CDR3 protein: CSASPSVDTDTQYF. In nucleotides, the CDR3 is TGCAGTGCCAGCCCTAGCGTCGACACAGATACGCAGTATTTT.

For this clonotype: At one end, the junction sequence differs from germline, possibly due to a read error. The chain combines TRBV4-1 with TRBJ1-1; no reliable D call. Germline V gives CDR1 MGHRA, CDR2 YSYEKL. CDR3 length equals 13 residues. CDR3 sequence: CASSQDLKTEAFF. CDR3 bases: TGCGCCAGCAGCCAAGATTTGAAAACTGAAGCTTTCTTT.

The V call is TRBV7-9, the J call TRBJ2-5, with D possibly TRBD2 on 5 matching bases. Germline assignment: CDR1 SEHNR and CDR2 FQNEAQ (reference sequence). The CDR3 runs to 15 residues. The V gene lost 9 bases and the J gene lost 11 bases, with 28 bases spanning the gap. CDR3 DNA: TGTGCCAGTATGCTGGGAGCACCCCGAAACAATGAGCAGTACTTC. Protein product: CASMLGAPRNNEQYF.

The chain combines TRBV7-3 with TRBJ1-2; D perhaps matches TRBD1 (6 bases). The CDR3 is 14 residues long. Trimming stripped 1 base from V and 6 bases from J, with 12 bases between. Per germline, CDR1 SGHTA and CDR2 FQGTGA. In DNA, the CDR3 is TGTGCCAGCAGCTTAAGTGGGGGGCACGATGGCTACACCTTC. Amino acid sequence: CASSLSGGHDGYTF.

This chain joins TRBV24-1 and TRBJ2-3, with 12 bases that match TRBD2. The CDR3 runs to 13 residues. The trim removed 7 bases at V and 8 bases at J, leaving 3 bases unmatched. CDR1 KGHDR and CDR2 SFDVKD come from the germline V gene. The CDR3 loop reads CATRTSGSFTQYF. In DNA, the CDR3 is TGTGCCACCAGGACTAGCGGGAGCTTTACGCAGTATTTT.

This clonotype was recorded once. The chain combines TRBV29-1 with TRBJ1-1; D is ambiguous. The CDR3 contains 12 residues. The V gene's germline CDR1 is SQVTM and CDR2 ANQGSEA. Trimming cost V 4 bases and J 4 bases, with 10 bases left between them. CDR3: CSVVLMGTEAFF. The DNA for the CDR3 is TGCAGCGTTGTTTTGATGGGCACTGAAGCTTTCTTT.

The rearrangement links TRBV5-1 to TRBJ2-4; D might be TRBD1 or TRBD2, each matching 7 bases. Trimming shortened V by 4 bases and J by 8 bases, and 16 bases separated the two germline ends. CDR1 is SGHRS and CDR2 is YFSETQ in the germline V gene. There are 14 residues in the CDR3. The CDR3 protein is CASSLDRAGDIQYF. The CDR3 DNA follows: TGCGCCAGCAGCCTCGACAGGGCGGGAGACATTCAGTACTTC.

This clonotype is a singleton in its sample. CDR3 protein: CASSPSGSNQGPQHF. The CDR3 region has the DNA TGTGCCAGCTCACCCTCGGGGAGCAATCAGGGGCCCCAGCATTTT. This chain joins TRBV18 and TRBJ1-5; TRBD1 might be the D (5 bases). Trimming stripped 3 bases from V and 9 bases from J, with 18 bases between. The CDR3 has 15 residues. Germline V CDR1 and CDR2: KGHSH, LQKENI. The whole variable domain, remainder taken from reference TRBV18 and TRBJ1-5, is NAGVMQNPRHLVRRRGQEARLRCSPMKGHSHVYWYRQLPEEGLKFMVYLQKENIIDESGMPKERFSAEFPKEGPSILRIQQVVRGDSAAYFCASSPSGSNQGPQHFGDGTRLSIL.

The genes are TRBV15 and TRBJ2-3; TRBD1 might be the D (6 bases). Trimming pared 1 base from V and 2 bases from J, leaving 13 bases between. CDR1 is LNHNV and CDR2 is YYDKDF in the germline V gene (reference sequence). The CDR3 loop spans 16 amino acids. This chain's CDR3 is CATSRATGIPTDTQYF. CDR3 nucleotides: TGTGCCACCAGCAGAGCAACAGGGATCCCCACAGATACGCAGTATTTT. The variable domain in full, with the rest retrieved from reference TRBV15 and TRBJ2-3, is DAMVIQNPRYQVTQFGKPVTLSCSQTLNHNVMYWYQQKSSQAPKLLFHYYDKDFNNEADTPDNFQSRRPNTSFCFLDIRSPGLGDTAMYLCATSRATGIPTDTQYFGPGTRLTVL.

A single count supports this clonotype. The CDR3 spells CASSPPRGAHTGELFF. CDR3 in DNA: TGTGCCAGCAGTCCACCAAGGGGGGCCCACACCGGGGAGCTGTTTTTT. The rearrangement links TRBV7-2 to TRBJ2-2, with D perhaps given as TRBD1 or TRBD2 (6 bases each). The CDR3 is 16 residues long. V dropped 6 bases and J dropped 3 bases, with 17 bases sitting between them. CDR1 and CDR2 from the germline V gene are SGHTA and FQGNSA. Combining the CDR3 with reference TRBV7-2 and TRBJ2-2 gives the whole variable domain GAGVSQSPSNKVTEKGKDVELRCDPISGHTALYWYRQSLGQGLEFLIYFQGNSAPDKSGLPSDRFSAERTGGSVSTLTIQRTQQEDSAVYLCASSPPRGAHTGELFFGEGSRLTVL.

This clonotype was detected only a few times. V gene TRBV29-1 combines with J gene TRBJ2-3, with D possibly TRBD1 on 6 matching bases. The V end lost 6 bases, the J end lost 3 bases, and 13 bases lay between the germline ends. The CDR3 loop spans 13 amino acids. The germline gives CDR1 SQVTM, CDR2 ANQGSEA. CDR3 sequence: CSVQTGGTDTQYF. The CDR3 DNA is TGCAGCGTCCAGACAGGCGGTACAGATACGCAGTATTTT.

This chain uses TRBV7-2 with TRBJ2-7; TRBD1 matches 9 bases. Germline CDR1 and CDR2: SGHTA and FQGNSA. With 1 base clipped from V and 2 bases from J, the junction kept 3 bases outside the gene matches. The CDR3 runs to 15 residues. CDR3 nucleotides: TGTGCCAGCAGCTTAGGGGGGACAGGGCCCTACGAGCAGTACTTC. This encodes CASSLGGTGPYEQYF. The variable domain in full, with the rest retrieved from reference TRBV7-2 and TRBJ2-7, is GAGVSQSPSNKVTEKGKDVELRCDPISGHTALYWYRQSLGQGLEFLIYFQGNSAPDKSGLPSDRFSAERTGGSVSTLTIQRTQQEDSAVYLCASSLGGTGPYEQYFGPGTRLTVT.

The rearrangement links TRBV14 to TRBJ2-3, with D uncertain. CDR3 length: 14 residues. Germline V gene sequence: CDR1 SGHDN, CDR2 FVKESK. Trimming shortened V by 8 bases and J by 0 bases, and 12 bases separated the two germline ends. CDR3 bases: TGTGCCAGCGGCGATTTCCTTAGCACAGATACGCAGTATTTT. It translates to CASGDFLSTDTQYF.

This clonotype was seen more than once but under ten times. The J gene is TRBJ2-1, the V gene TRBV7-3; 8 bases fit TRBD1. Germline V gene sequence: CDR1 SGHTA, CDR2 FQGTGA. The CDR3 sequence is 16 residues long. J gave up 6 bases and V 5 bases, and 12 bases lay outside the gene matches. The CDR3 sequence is CASSLTGDRLTNEQFF. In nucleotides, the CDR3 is TGTGCCAGCAGCCTCACCGGGGACAGGCTCACCAATGAGCAGTTCTTC.

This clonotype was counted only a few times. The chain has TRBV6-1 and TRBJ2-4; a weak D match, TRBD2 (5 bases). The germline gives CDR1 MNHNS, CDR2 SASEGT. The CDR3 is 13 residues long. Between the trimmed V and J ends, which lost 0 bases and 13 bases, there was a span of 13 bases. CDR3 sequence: CASSEASKPGQYF. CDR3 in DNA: TGTGCCAGCAGTGAAGCAAGCAAACCGGGACAGTACTTC.

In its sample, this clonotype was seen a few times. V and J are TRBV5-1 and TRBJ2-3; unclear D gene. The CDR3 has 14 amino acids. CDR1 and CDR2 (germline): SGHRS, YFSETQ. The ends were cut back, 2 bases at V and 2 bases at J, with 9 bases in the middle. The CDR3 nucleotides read TGCGCCAGCAGCTTCGCGGACCCCACAGATACGCAGTATTTT. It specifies CASSFADPTDTQYF.

CDR3 region: CAWKRSNTGELFF. The DNA of the CDR3 is TGTGCCTGGAAACGGTCGAACACCGGGGAGCTGTTTTTT. The J gene is TRBJ2-2, the V gene TRBV30; D gene uncertain. Germline CDR1 is GTSNPN and CDR2 is SVGIG (reference sequence). Trimming cost V 4 bases and J 0 bases, with 6 bases left between them. This CDR3 comprises 13 residues.

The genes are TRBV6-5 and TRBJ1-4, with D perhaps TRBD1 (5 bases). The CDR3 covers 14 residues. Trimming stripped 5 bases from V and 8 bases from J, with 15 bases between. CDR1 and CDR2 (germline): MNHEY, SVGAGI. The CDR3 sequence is CASSLIGTTEKLFF. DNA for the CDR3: TGTGCCAGCAGTCTTATTGGGACGACAGAAAAACTGTTTTTT.

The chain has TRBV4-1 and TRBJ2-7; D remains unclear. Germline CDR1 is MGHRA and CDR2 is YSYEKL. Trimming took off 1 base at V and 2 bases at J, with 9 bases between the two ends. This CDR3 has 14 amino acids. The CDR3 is CASSQVDQAYEQYF. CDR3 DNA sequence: TGCGCCAGCAGCCAAGTGGACCAGGCCTACGAGCAGTACTTC.

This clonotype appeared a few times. CDR3 DNA sequence: TGTGCCAGCAGCTTGGTTCTGGGGGGTGAGGCCTACAATGAGCAGTACTTC. This translates into CASSLVLGGEAYNEQYF. The chain combines TRBV7-2 with TRBJ2-1, with D possibly being TRBD2 (6 bases). The better agreement between TRBJ2-7 and the DNA end casts doubt on the J call. Germline V lookup: CDR1 SGHTA, CDR2 FQGNSA. The CDR3 is 17 amino acids.

CDR3 nucleotide sequence: TGTGCCAGCAGCGACCTCCTGACTAGCGGGAGTGAGCAGTTCTTC. Translation gives CASSDLLTSGSEQFF. The gene calls are TRBV3-1 and TRBJ2-1; 12 nucleotides align to TRBD2. The J segment lost 9 bases and the V segment lost 5 bases, leaving 8 bases of the junction unmatched. Germline CDR1 LGHDT, CDR2 YNNKEL (reference sequence). The CDR3 runs 15 residues.

Written as DNA, the CDR3 is TGCGCCAGCAGCTCGGGGACAGGGGTGGACGAAAAACTGTTTTTT. Translating it yields CASSSGTGVDEKLFF. The chain is built from TRBV5-1 and TRBJ1-4; 10 nucleotides match TRBD1. CDR1 SGHRS and CDR2 YFSETQ come from the germline V gene. This CDR3 contains 15 residues. The V and J ends lost 3 bases and 8 bases, in that order; junction bases with no gene match: 7.

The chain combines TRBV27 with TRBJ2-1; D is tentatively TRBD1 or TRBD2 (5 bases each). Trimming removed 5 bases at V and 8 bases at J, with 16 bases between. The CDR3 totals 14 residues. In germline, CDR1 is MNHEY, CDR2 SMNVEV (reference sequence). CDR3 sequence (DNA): TGTGCCAGCAGTACGGGGCCAGGAAACGATGAGCAGTTCTTC. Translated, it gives CASSTGPGNDEQFF.

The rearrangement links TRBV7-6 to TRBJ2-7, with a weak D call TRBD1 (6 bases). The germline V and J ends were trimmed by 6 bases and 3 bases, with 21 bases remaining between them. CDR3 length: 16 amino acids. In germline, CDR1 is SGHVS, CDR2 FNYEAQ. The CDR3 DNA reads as TGTGCCAGCAGACAAAACTCAGGGTCAGGGGTCTACGAGCAGTACTTC. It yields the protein CASRQNSGSGVYEQYF. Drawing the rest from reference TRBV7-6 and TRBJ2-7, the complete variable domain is GAGVSQSPRYKVTKRGQDVALRCDPISGHVSLYWYRQALGQGPEFLTYFNYEAQQDKSGLPNDRFSAERPEGSISTLTIQRTEQRDSAMYRCASRQNSGSGVYEQYFGPGTRLTVT.

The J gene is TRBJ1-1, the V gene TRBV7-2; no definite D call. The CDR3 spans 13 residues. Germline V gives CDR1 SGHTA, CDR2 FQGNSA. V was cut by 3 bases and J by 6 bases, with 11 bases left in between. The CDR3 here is CASSFRPQAEAFF. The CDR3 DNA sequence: TGTGCCAGCAGCTTCCGTCCTCAGGCTGAAGCTTTCTTT.

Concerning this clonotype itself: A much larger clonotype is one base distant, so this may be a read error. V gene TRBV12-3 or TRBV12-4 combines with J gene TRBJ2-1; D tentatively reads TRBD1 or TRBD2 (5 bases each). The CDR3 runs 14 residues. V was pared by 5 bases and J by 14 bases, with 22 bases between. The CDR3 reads CASSVSRGVSEEFF. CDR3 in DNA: TGTGCCAGCAGTGTAAGTAGAGGGGTGAGTGAAGAGTTCTTC.

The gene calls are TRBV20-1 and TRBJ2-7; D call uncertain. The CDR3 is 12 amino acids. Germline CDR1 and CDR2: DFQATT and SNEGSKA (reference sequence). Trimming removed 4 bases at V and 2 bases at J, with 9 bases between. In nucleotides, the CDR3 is TGCAGTGCTACCGACGGCACCTACGAGCAGTACTTC. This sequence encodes CSATDGTYEQYF.

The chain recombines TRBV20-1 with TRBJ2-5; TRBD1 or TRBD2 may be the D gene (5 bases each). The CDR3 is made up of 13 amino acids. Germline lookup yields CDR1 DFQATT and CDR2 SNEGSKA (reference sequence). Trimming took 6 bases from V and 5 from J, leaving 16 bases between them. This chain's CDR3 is CSAKGTSGETQYF. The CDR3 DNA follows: TGCAGTGCCAAGGGGACGTCTGGGGAGACCCAGTACTTC.